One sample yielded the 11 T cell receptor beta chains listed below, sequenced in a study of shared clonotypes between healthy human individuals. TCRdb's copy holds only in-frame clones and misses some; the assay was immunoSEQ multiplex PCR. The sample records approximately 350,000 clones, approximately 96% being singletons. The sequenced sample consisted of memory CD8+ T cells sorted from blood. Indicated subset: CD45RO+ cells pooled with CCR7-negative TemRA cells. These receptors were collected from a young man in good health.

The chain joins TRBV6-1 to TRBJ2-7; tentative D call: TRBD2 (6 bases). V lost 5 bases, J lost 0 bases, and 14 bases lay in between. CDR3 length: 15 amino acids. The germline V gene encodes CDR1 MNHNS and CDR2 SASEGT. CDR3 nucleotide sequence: TGTGCCAGCAGTCCGGGACTTAGTAGCTCCTACGAGCAGTACTTC. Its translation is CASSPGLSSSYEQYF.

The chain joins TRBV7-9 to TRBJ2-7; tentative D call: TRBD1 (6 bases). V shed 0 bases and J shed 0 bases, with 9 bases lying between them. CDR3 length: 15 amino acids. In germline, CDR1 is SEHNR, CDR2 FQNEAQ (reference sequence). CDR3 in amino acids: CASSLADRPSYEQYF. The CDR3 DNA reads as TGTGCCAGCAGCTTAGCCGACAGGCCCTCCTACGAGCAGTACTTC.

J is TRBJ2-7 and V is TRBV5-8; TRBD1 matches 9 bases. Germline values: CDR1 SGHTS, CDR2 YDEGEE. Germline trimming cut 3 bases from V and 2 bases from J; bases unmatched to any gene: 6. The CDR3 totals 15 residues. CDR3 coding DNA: TGTGCCAGCAGCTGGGGGACAGGGTCCACCTACGAGCAGTACTTC. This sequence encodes CASSWGTGSTYEQYF.

The CDR3 coding sequence is TGCGCCAGCAGAGGACTAGCGGGAGCATACAATGAGCAGTTCTTC. Its protein is CASRGLAGAYNEQFF. The chain links TRBV10-2 to TRBJ2-1; 13 positions match TRBD2. The CDR3 is 15 residues long. The V segment lost 6 bases and the J segment 4 bases; nucleotides outside the gene matches: 3. Germline CDR1 is WSHSY and CDR2 is SAAADI.

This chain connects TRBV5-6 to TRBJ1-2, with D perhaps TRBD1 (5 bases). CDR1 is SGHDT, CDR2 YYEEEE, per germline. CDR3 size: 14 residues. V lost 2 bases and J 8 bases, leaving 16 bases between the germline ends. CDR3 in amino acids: CASSLQAVSGGYTF. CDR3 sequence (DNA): TGTGCCAGCAGCTTACAGGCGGTATCGGGAGGCTACACCTTC.

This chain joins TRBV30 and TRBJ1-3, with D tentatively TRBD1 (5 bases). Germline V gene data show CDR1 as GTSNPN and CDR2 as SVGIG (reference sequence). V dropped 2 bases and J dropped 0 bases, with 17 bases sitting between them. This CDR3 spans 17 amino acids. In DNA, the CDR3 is TGTGCCTGGAGTCCACCCCCAGGGTACCACTCTGGAAACACCATATATTTT. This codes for CAWSPPPGYHSGNTIYF.

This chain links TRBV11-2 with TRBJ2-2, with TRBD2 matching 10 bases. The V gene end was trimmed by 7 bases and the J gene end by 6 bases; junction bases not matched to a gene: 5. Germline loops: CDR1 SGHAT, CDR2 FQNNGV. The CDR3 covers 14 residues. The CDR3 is CASTLGLASGELFF. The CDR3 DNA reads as TGTGCCAGCACTCTGGGACTAGCGTCCGGGGAGCTGTTTTTT.

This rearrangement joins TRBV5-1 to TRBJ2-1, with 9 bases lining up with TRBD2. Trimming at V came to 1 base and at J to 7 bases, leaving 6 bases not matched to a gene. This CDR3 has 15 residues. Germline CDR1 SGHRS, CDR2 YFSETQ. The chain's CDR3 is CASSLLAGEYNEQFF. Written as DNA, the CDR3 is TGCGCCAGCAGCTTGTTAGCGGGAGAGTATAATGAGCAGTTCTTC.

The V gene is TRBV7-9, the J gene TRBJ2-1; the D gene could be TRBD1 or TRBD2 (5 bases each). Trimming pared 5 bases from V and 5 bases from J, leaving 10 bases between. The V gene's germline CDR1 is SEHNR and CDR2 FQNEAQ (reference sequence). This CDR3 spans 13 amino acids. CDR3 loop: CASSLGEDNEQFF. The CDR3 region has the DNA TGTGCCAGCAGCCTGGGGGAAGACAATGAGCAGTTCTTC.

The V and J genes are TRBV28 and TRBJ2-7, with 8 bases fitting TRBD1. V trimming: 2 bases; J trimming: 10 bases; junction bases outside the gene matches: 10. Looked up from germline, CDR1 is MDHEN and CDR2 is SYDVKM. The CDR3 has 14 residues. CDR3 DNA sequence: TGTGCCAGCAGTTTAGGGGACAGGCCCACCGAACAGTACTTC. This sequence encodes CASSLGDRPTEQYF.

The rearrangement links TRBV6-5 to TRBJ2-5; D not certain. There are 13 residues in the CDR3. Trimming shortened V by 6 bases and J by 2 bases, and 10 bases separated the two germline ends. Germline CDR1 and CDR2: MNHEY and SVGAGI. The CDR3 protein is CASSTTEQETQYF. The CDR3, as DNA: TGTGCCAGCAGCACCACAGAACAAGAGACCCAGTACTTC.